These 16 T cell receptor beta chains were all obtained from the same sample, sequenced in a study of blood T cell repertoires in COVID-19. Repertoires were generated with immunoSEQ multiplex PCR, while TCRdb's copy carries only in-frame clones and drops some. The sample includes some 160,000 clones, roughly 88% of them seen just once. Input material: PBMCs or T cells enriched from blood (not recorded which). The receptor set was obtained from a woman in her 50s who had recovered from COVID-19.

This clone showed up just once. The rearrangement links TRBV11-3 to TRBJ2-7, with 9 nucleotides matching TRBD1. Germline V gives CDR1 SGHNT, CDR2 YENEEA. The V segment lost 4 bases and the J segment 3 bases; nucleotides outside the gene matches: 7. The CDR3 loop spans 15 amino acids. The CDR3 sequence is CASSSSPGQGYEQYF. CDR3 nucleotide sequence: TGTGCCAGCAGCTCGTCACCGGGACAGGGCTACGAGCAGTACTTC.

This clone was recorded once. V is TRBV5-4 and J is TRBJ1-2, with D perhaps TRBD1 (5 bases). Germline V gene data show CDR1 as SGHNT and CDR2 as YYREEE (reference sequence). V was clipped by 2 bases and J by 7 bases, with 18 bases between them. This CDR3 comprises 15 residues. The CDR3 DNA is TGTGCCAGCAGCTTAGGGACTGAGGCGGCCGGTGGCTACACCTTC. It codes for CASSLGTEAAGGYTF.

The rearrangement uses TRBV9 and TRBJ2-1; 7 bases map to TRBD2. The junction had 8 bases not matched to a gene; V was cut back by 3 bases and J by 8 bases. Germline V CDR1 and CDR2: SGDLS, YYNGEE. This CDR3 has 14 amino acids. CDR3 in DNA: TGTGCCAGCAGCGGCGGACTAGTCTTGGATGAGCAGTTCTTC. The encoded protein is CASSGGLVLDEQFF.

V and J are TRBV21-1 and TRBJ2-7; the table's D call TRBD1 went unverified against the DNA. TRBV21-1 is a listed pseudogene. The CDR3 length is 12 residues. The CDR3 DNA reads as TGTGCCAGCCACAGGGGATCTACGTTGTTGTACTTC. Translating gives CASHRGSTLLYF.

The chain links TRBV6-2 or TRBV6-3 to TRBJ1-2; 10 bases line up with TRBD1. V dropped 1 base and J dropped 6; count of bases not matched to a gene: 5. Germline CDR1 is MNHEY and CDR2 is SVGEGT. The CDR3 is made up of 15 amino acids. CDR3 loop: CASSYYSGTGDGYTF. The CDR3 DNA reads TGTGCCAGCAGTTACTACTCCGGGACAGGGGATGGCTACACCTTC.

This chain's CDR3 is CASSVGQGQETQYF. The CDR3, as DNA: TGTGCCAGCAGCGTAGGACAGGGCCAAGAGACCCAGTACTTC. The chain combines TRBV9 with TRBJ2-5, with 7 bases matching TRBD1. There are 14 residues in the CDR3. The germline V gene has CDR1 SGDLS and CDR2 YYNGEE. V was pared by 0 bases and J by 1 base, with 0 bases of the junction left unmatched.

With respect to this clone: The junction differs from germline at one of its ends, possibly a read error. This chain joins TRBV2 and TRBJ2-5; the match to TRBD2 covers 10 bases. CDR1 is SNHLY, CDR2 FYNNEI, per germline. The CDR3 spans 16 residues. The CDR3 nucleotides are TGTGCCAGCAGCTCCTCACTAGCGGGGTACCAAAAGACCCAGTACTTC. Translated: CASSSSLAGYQKTQYF.

This chain links TRBV9 with TRBJ1-1; the D is unclear. This CDR3 comprises 15 residues. Per the germline V gene, CDR1 is SGDLS and CDR2 is YYNGEE. V was trimmed by 0 bases and J by 0 bases, leaving 9 bases between them. CDR3: CASSVGGLLNTEAFF. Written as DNA, the CDR3 is TGTGCCAGCAGCGTAGGCGGGCTTTTGAACACTGAAGCTTTCTTT.

The count of this clone is one. The V call is TRBV9, the J call TRBJ2-5; 13 bases line up with TRBD2. CDR3 size: 15 residues. The germline gives CDR1 SGDLS, CDR2 YYNGEE. The V segment lost 3 bases and the J segment 5 bases; nucleotides outside the gene matches: 4. The CDR3 bases are TGTGCCAGCAGCGCCGGGACTAGCGGGGTGGAGACCCAGTACTTC. The encoded protein is CASSAGTSGVETQYF.

J is TRBJ2-2 and V is TRBV2; tentative D call: TRBD2 (6 bases). V lost 6 bases to trimming and J lost 4 bases, with 12 bases between them. Germline loops: CDR1 SNHLY, CDR2 FYNNEI. The CDR3 totals 14 residues. CDR3 loop: CASRKLTSTGELFF. For the CDR3, the DNA is TGTGCCAGCAGGAAACTGACTAGCACCGGGGAGCTGTTTTTT.

V is TRBV15 and J is TRBJ1-6; 7 bases are shared with TRBD1. Trimming at V came to 1 base and at J to 9 bases, leaving 9 bases not matched to a gene. The germline V gene has CDR1 LNHNV and CDR2 YYDKDF (reference sequence). The CDR3 covers 16 residues. CDR3 bases: TGTGCCACCAGCAGAGGAGCGACAGGGACAAGTTCACCCCTCCACTTT. Encoded protein: CATSRGATGTSSPLHF.

The chain is built from TRBV9 and TRBJ1-3, with TRBD1 matching over 7 bases. Germline values: CDR1 SGDLS, CDR2 YYNGEE. The CDR3 covers 15 residues. V shed 4 bases, J shed 0 bases, and the junction held 4 bases outside the gene matches. The CDR3 nucleotides read TGTGCCAGCAGCACAGCAGGGGGCTCTGGAAACACCATATATTTT. Amino acid sequence: CASSTAGGSGNTIYF.

This chain connects TRBV29-1 to TRBJ1-5; tentatively, D is TRBD1 (6 bases). The CDR3 sequence is 13 residues long. The V end was cut by 1 base, the J end by 8 bases, with 12 bases between. Germline CDR1 and CDR2: SQVTM and ANQGSEA. The CDR3 reads CSVEGARGEPQHF. DNA for the CDR3: TGCAGCGTTGAAGGGGCCAGGGGCGAGCCCCAGCATTTT.

This chain uses TRBV6-5 with TRBJ1-1; unclear D gene. The V end was cut by 8 bases, the J end by 6 bases, with 19 bases between. CDR3 size: 14 residues. Germline values: CDR1 MNHEY, CDR2 SVGAGI. CDR3 bases: TGTGCCAGCTCGATTAAATCGGGGTTCCCTGAAGCTTTCTTT. This codes for CASSIKSGFPEAFF.

The rearrangement joins TRBV5-1 to TRBJ2-1; D is uncertain. The CDR3 covers 13 residues. V was pared by 7 bases and J by 0 bases, with 8 bases between. The germline V gene has CDR1 SGHRS and CDR2 YFSETQ. CDR3 loop: CASCEDSYNEQFF. As DNA, the CDR3 is TGCGCCAGCTGTGAGGACTCCTACAATGAGCAGTTCTTC.

The chain recombines TRBV7-7 with TRBJ2-2; 9 bases agree with TRBD2. Looked up from germline, CDR1 is SSHAT and CDR2 is FNYEAQ (reference sequence). V lost 4 bases to trimming and J lost 3 bases; unmatched junction nucleotides: 12. CDR3 length: 18 residues. CDR3: CASSSAGGGLAYTGELFF. DNA for the CDR3: TGTGCCAGCAGCTCCGCTGGGGGGGGACTAGCTTACACCGGGGAGCTGTTTTTT.